This T cell receptor beta chain was observed in a study of T cell repertoires in cytomegalovirus infection (dated by TCRdb to about 2019). Describing the broader study: Donor HLA type was relevant to the analysis, because carriage of CMV infection together with the matching HLA type was indicated by public TCR beta signatures.

The sample holds many counts of this clonotype. The clone's antigen remains unknown. One base away there is no much larger clone; base qualities are not given. CDR1 and CDR2 were assigned from the germline V gene as SGHTA and FQGNSA. Relative to germline, V is missing 0 bases and J is missing 1 base, with 2 bases of the junction outside any gene match. The CDR3 runs 15 amino acids, cysteine and phenylalanine included. The retained sequence is limited to the CDR3, 45 bases, with the frame set at the first base. TCRdb lists the instrument as Illumina HiSeq 1500. TCRdb trimmed the raw reads at Q25, called clones with MiXCR and kept productive beta chains. Rows matching on CDR3 protein sequence are summarized as one entry with the most common DNA and genes. This sample gives 200,000 to 300,000 distinct CDR3 sequences in total; around 9% of them show up just once. Clones ranked in the top ten supply over 13% of the sample.

Summary of the overall study and its limitations: Cumulative frequency of public TCR beta family members discriminated carriers of CMV infection plus the relevant HLA type in this cohort and an independent 352-donor cohort. The ex vivo response was dominated by HLA-C-restricted CMV-specific TCR beta clonotypes, which also provided the single most frequent clonotype in two of eight donors.

Sequenced: PBMCs. The receptor's source is a human donor in good health (CMV status not recorded). Some clones in this sample may be carry-over from other donors' samples. Rearrangement joined TRBV7-2 to TRBJ1-1, with TRBD1 identical over 7 junction bases. The nucleotide sequence is given as TGTGCCAGCAGCTTAGCTTGGACAGGGAACACTGAAGCTTTCTTT. Its protein reads: CASSLAWTGNTEAFF.